This entry is about one T cell receptor (beta chain). The data stem from a study of cytomegalovirus exposure and HLA in healthy donors. The donors comprised healthy bone marrow donors. 13 Jbeta primers and 60 Vbeta primers were used for the PCR. Clones were read by immunoSEQ multiplex PCR, and TCRdb kept only the in-frame ones, dropping some. The sample includes about 140,000 clones, 70% to 80% seen only once; the top ten take under 2.5%. This CDR3 is built from 13 residues. With 6 bases clipped from V and 4 bases from J, the junction kept 3 bases outside the gene matches. In germline, CDR1 is SGHTA, CDR2 FQGNSA.

Specimen: PBMCs. The chain links TRBV7-2 to TRBJ1-5; 7 bases agree with TRBD1. The receptor's source is a woman aged 55-70 years in good health and CMV-seropositive. The CDR3: CASSYRGNQPQHF. In DNA form, the CDR3 reads TGTGCCAGCAGTTACAGGGGTAATCAGCCCCAGCATTTT.